The T cell receptor beta chain under discussion was sequenced for a study of post-analysis software for immune sequencing data. This clonotype came up a few times. Its antigen remains unknown. CDR3 length: 20 residues. CDR1 and CDR2 (germline): SGHRS, YFSETQ. With 0 bases clipped from V and 0 bases from J, the junction kept 10 bases outside the gene matches. General study findings and limits: By F measure, strong co-clustering occurred among samples prepared in the same batch. Comparison of patients with controls showed about 5 TRBV segments more frequent in patients, TRBV5-6, TRBV5-1 and TRBV20-1 among them. People with multiple sclerosis had a significantly lower normalized Chao1 diversity than controls did.

Unique molecular identifiers had been added to the TCR beta cDNA libraries. The authors obtained 540,000 or so cDNA molecules from roughly 1 to 10 million T cells. TCRdb itself ran the PCR reads through MiXCR, one entry per CDR3 protein. The sample comprises about 770,000 distinct CDR3 sequences, approximately 44% of which are singletons, and over 4.5% rests with the top ten. What was sequenced was blood. The chain joins TRBV5-1 to TRBJ2-3, with 13 bases that match TRBD2. This sequence originates from a girl between 10 and 17 years old with multiple sclerosis. The CDR3 loop reads CASSLETTSGRVLSTDTQYF. Here the CDR3 DNA reads TGCGCCAGCAGCTTGGAAACTACTAGCGGGAGGGTACTGAGCACAGATACGCAGTATTTT.